The present entry profiles one T cell receptor (beta chain) with its context. Its antigen is unknown. Base qualities are not provided; no much larger clone lies one nucleotide away. V trim: 4 bases; J trim: 4 bases; unmatched bases: 5. The CDR3 starts with the cysteine, ends with the phenylalanine, and has 14 residues. Solely the CDR3 DNA is kept, with 42 bases framed from the first base. The germline V gene (reference sequence) gives CDR1 as LGHDT and CDR2 as YNNKEL. The data stem from a study of CD4 T cells in relation to SARS-CoV-2 and coronaviruses (TCRdb year 2021). The study in broad terms: The ViraFEST assay cultured PBMCs with antigen for roughly nine days, then sequenced TCR beta CDR3s to find antigen-specific clonal expansions. An HIV-1 Nef peptide pool or a culture without peptide was used as the negative reference condition. Patient-derived lymphoblastoid cell lines were used to map the HLA restriction of shared crossreactive spike epitopes. Memory CD4+ T cell crossreactivity between SARS-CoV-2 and common cold coronavirus spike proteins was assessed at the TCR clonotype level in the study. The Adaptive Biotechnologies TCR-sequencing kit was used to sequence samples from a few pre-COVID donors and the naive versus memory experiments, while other data came from Illumina-based sequencing. For other donors in the study, expansion assays were sequenced with a different, Illumina-based TCR-beta assay.

CD4+ T cells from unexposed donors were collected before the COVID-19 pandemic (2011-2018). Following 10 days of culture, the EasySep CD4+ T cell isolation kit was used to isolate CD4+ T cells. As cell numbers permitted, CD4+ T cells from unexposed donors were tested for reactivity to SARS-CoV-2 S and N and to four common cold coronavirus spike pools. Each well held 1.5 million to 2.5 million PBMCs cultured in IMDM containing approximately 4.7% human AB serum and approximately 9 IU/ml IL-2. Half of the culture medium was replaced with fresh IL-2-containing medium on days 3 and 7. Each peptide culture condition was generally run in triplicate replicate wells. Leukapheresis product for the unexposed donors was purchased commercially. PBMCs were isolated from leukapheresis product or whole blood by Ficoll-Paque PLUS gradient centrifugation. PBMCs were either cryopreserved at -140 degrees C or used fresh in the expansion assay. The QIAamp Micro DNA Kit was used to extract genomic DNA from the CD4+ T cells.

What the work shows at the level of the full study, not this receptor alone: Crossreactivity analysis centred on spike protein, so crossreactivity against other viral proteins was not assessed. Small numbers of patients and of tested TCRs limited the study. Compared with monoreactive clones, crossreactive clones had significantly weaker SARS-CoV-2-driven expansion, a result consistent with antigenic imprinting. Because no donor provided both pre-pandemic and post-infection samples, tracing the source of pre-existing responses was limited. Roughly 67% of donors had memory CD4+ clonotypes that crossrecognized SARS-CoV-2 and at least one common cold coronavirus spike.

Receptors were amplified or captured by the immunoSEQ multiplex PCR assay. Per the source publication's procedure: During preprocessing, nonproductive sequences were removed, along with CDR3s that did not begin with C, did not end with F or W, or were shorter than 7 amino acids. The MANAFEST web app was used to call antigen-specific clonotypes on the basis of expansion compared with the reference and with other culture wells. A clone was considered positive if the clone showed significant expansion compared with the reference culture in 2 of 3 replicate wells at an FDR below 0.05. Positive clones also required significant expansion versus all other tandem wells and an odds ratio above 5. Pairwise Levenshtein distance, computed with the stringdist R package after three terminal residues were trimmed from each end, was used as the measure of CDR3 homology. In TCRdb, the immuneACCESS table is reduced to in-frame sequences with V and J assigned. These tables do not hold every clone; where another copy was compared, an unresolved V gene accounts for under half, and the others remain unexplained. For V, J and clone size, that table is used; D and trimming come from the DNA. Recorded for this sample are 25,000 to 30,000 clones; 74% of them occurred a single time. Approximately 22% of the sample is held by the ten biggest clonotypes.

Sequencing was performed on CD4+ T cells from PBMCs, cultured in vitro. This clonotype was sampled from a human donor in good health. The chain employs TRBV3-1 (or the pseudogene TRBV3-2) and TRBJ1-2; the central 8 bases match TRBD1. CDR3 loop: CASSPPGGLYGYTF. The DNA sequence reads TGTGCCAGCAGCCCTCCAGGGGGCCTCTATGGCTACACCTTC.